The clone carrying this TCR beta chain has a count of ten or more. This record belongs to a study of human T cells and chemical hapten exposure. For the study at large: Patients, chiefly female, had alopecia areata, totalis or universalis.

CDR3 length equals 8 residues. Looked up from germline, CDR1 is MNHEY and CDR2 is SVGEGT. As for time point: patch test 2, 6 weeks after DPC sensitization. As to treatment: therapeutic diphenylcyclopropenone sensitization with weekly scalp DPC. TCRdb used MiXCR to reprocess the RACE reads, holding one entry per CDR3 protein. The repertoire holds about 400,000 distinct CDR3 sequences, about 6% seen once, with 4.5% to 6% in the top ten. Sequences were derived from whole blood, sampled in connection with sensitization to the hapten diphenylcyclopropenone (DPC). The chain combines TRBV6-2 or TRBV6-3 with TRBJ1-5, with D unclear. This clonotype was obtained from a woman aged 18 to 35 with alopecia areata. Some clones in this sample may be carry-over from other donors' samples. In DNA, the CDR3 is TGTGGGCCGCACCCCAAGCATTTT. Encoded protein: CGPHPKHF.